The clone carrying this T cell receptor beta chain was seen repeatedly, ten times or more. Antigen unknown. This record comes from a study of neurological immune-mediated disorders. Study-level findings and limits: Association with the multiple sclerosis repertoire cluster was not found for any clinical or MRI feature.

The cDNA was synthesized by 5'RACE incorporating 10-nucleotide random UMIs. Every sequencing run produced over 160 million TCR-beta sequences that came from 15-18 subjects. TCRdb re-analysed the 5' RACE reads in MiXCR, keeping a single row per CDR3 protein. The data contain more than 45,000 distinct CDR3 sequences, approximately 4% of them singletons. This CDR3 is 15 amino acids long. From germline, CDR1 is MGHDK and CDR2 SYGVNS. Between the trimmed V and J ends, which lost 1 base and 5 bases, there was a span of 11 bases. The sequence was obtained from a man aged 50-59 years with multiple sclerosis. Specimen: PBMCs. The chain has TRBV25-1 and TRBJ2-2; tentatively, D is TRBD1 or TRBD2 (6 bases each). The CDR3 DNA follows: TGTGCCAGCAGTGAATTGGGGGCGGGGACCGGGGAGCTGTTTTTT. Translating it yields CASSELGAGTGELFF.